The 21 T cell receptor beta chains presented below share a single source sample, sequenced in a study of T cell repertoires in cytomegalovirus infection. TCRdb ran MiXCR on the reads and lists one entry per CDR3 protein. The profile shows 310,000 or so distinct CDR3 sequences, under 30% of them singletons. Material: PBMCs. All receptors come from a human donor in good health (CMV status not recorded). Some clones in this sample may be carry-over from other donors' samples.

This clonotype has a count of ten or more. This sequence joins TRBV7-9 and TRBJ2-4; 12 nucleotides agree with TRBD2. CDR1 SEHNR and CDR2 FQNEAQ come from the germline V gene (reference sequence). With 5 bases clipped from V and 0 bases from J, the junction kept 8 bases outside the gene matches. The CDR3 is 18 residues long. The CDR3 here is CASSPLAGGELAKNIQYF. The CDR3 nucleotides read TGTGCCAGCAGCCCCCTAGCGGGAGGGGAACTAGCCAAAAACATTCAGTACTTC.

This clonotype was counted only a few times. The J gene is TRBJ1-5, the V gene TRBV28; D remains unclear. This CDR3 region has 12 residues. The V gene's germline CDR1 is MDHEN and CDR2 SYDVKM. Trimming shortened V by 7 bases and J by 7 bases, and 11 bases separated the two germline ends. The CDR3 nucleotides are TGTGCCAGCAATAGGGAGGAGCAGCCCCAGCATTTT. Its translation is CASNREEQPQHF.

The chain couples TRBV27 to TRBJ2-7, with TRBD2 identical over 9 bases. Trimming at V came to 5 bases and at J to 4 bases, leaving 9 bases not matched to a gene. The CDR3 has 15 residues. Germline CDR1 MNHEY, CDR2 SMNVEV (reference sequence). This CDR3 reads CASSPLAGVGYEQYF. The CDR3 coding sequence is TGTGCCAGCAGTCCGTTAGCGGGAGTAGGTTACGAGCAGTACTTC.

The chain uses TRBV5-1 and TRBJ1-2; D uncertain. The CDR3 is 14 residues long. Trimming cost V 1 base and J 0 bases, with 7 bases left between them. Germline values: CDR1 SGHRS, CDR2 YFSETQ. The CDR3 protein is CASSLRGSNYGYTF. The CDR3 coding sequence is TGCGCCAGCAGCTTGAGAGGTTCTAACTATGGCTACACCTTC.

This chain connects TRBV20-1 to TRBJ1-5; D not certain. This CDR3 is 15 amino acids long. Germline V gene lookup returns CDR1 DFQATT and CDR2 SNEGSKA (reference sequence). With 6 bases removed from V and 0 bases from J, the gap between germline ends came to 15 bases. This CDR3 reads CSAPIHLYSNQPQHF. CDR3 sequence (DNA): TGCAGTGCCCCGATCCACCTCTATAGCAATCAGCCCCAGCATTTT.

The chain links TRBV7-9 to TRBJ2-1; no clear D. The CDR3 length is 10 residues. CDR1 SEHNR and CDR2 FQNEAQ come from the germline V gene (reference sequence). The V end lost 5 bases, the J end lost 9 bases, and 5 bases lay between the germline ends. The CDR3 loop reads CASSPVEQFF. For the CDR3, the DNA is TGTGCCAGCAGCCCCGTTGAGCAGTTCTTC.

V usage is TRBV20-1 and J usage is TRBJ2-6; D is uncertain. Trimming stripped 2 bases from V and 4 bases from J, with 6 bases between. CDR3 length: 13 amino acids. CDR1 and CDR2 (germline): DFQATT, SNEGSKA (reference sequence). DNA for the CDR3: TGCAGTGCTAGAATCGAGGGGGCCAACGTCCTGACTTTC. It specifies CSARIEGANVLTF.

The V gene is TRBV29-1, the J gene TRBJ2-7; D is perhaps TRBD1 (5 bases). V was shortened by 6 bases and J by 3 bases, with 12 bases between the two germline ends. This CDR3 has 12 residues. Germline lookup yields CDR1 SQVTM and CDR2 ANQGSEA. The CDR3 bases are TGCAGCGTCACAGGCGACGGCTACGAGCAGTACTTC. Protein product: CSVTGDGYEQYF.

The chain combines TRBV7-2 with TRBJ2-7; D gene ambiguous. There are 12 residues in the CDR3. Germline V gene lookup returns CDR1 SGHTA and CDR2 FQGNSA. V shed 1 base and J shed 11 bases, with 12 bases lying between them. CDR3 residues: CASSLGLTAKYF. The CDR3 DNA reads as TGTGCCAGCAGCTTAGGCCTCACAGCTAAGTACTTC. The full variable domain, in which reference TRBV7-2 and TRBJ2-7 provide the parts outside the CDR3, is GAGVSQSPSNKVTEKGKDVELRCDPISGHTALYWYRQSLGQGLEFLIYFQGNSAPDKSGLPSDRFSAERTGGSVSTLTIQRTQQEDSAVYLCASSLGLTAKYFGPGTRLTVT.

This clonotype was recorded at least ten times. CDR3: CASSLFGTGGSHEQFF. CDR3 in DNA: TGTGCCAGCAGTTTATTTGGGACAGGGGGCTCGCATGAGCAGTTCTTC. V is TRBV28 and J is TRBJ2-1, with TRBD1 matching 12 bases. Germline V gene sequence: CDR1 MDHEN, CDR2 SYDVKM. Unmatched junction bases numbered 6, after V lost 1 base and J lost 8 bases. The CDR3 is 16 residues long.

DNA of the CDR3: TGTGCCAGCACCGCGGGACTCCCCTCCTACGAGCAGTACTTC. Its protein is CASTAGLPSYEQYF. The chain joins TRBV6-6 to TRBJ2-7; D possibly corresponds to TRBD2 (6 bases). The CDR3 spans 14 residues. The V and J ends lost 7 bases and 0 bases respectively, with 13 bases between them. The V gene's germline CDR1 is MNHNY and CDR2 SVGAGI (reference sequence).

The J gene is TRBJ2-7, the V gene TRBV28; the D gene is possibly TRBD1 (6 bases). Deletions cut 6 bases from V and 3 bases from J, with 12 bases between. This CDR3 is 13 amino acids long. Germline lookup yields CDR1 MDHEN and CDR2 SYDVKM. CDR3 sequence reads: CASRTGLVYEQYF. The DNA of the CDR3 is TGTGCCAGCAGAACAGGGTTGGTCTACGAGCAGTACTTC.

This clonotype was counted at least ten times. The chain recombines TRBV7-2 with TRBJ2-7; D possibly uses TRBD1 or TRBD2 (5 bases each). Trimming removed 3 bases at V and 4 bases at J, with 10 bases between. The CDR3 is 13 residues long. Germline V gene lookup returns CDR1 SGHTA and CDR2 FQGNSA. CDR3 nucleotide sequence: TGTGCCAGCAGCTTTGAGGGGAGATACGAGCAGTACTTC. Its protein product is CASSFEGRYEQYF.

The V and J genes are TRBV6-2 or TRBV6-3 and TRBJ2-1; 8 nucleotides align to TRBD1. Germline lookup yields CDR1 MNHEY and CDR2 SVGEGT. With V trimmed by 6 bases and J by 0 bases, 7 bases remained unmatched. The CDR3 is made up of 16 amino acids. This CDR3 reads CASSPHRGSSYNEQFF. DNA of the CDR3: TGTGCCAGCAGCCCCCACAGGGGGAGCTCCTACAATGAGCAGTTCTTC.

CDR3 sequence reads: CASSLGSGGGEQYF. The CDR3 bases are TGTGCCAGCAGTTTAGGATCGGGGGGGGGTGAGCAGTACTTC. This chain links TRBV27 with TRBJ2-7; 8 bases align to TRBD2. V lost 2 bases and J lost 7; bases outside the gene matches: 7. CDR1 and CDR2 from the germline V gene are MNHEY and SMNVEV (reference sequence). The CDR3 loop spans 14 amino acids.

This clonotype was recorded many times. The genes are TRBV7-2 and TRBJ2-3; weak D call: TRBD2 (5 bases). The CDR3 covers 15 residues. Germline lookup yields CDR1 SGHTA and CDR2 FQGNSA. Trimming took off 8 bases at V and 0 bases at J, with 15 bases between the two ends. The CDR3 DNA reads TGTGCCAGCCTGAAACTAGGGAGTAGCACAGATACGCAGTATTTT. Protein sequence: CASLKLGSSTDTQYF. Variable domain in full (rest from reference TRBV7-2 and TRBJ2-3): GAGVSQSPSNKVTEKGKDVELRCDPISGHTALYWYRQSLGQGLEFLIYFQGNSAPDKSGLPSDRFSAERTGGSVSTLTIQRTQQEDSAVYLCASLKLGSSTDTQYFGPGTRLTVL.

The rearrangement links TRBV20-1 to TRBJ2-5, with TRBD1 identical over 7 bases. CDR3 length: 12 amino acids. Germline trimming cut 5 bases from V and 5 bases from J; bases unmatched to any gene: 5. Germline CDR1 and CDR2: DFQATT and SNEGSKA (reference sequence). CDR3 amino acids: CSAGTDPETQYF. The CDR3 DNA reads TGCAGTGCTGGGACAGACCCCGAGACCCAGTACTTC.

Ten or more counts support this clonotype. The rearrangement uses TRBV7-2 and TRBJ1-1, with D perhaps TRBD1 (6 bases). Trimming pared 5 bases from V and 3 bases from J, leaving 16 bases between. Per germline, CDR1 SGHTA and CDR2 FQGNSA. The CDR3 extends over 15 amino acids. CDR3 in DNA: TGTGCCAGCAGCCTACGTACAGGGACTGACACTGAAGCTTTCTTT. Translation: CASSLRTGTDTEAFF.

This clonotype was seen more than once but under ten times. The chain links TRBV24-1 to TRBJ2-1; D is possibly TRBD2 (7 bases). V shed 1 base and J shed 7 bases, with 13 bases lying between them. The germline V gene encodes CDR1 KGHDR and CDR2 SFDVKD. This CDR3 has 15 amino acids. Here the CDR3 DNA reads TGTGCCACCAGTGATTTTGGGGGGGCTAGGAATGAGCAGTTCTTC. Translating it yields CATSDFGGARNEQFF.

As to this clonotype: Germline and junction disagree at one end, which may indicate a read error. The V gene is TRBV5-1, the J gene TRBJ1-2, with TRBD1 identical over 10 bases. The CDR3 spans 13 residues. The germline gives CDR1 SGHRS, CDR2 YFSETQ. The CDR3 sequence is CASTLTGGSGYTF. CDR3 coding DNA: TGCGCCAGCACCTTGACAGGGGGCAGCGGCTACACCTTC.

The CDR3 sequence is CASSIGLYQETQYF. The DNA of the CDR3 is TGTGCCAGCAGTATCGGACTCTACCAAGAGACCCAGTACTTC. The gene calls are TRBV6-6 and TRBJ2-5; TRBD2 is a possible D gene (5 bases). V lost 5 bases and J lost 0, with 10 bases in between. This CDR3 has 14 residues. Germline CDR1 reads MNHNY; CDR2 reads SVGAGI (reference sequence).